A single sample gave rise to the 23 T cell receptor beta chains below, sequenced in a study of blood T cell repertoires in COVID-19. Profiled with immunoSEQ multiplex PCR; TCRdb holds only in-frame clones, not every one. The repertoire holds some 50,000 clones, with roughly 83% as singletons. Sequencing was performed on peripheral blood. Receptor source: a man in his forties or fifties with active COVID-19.

This rearrangement joins TRBV3-1 (or the pseudogene TRBV3-2) to TRBJ1-5, with 7 positions matching TRBD1. Germline CDR1 is LGHDT and CDR2 is YNNKEL (reference sequence). The CDR3 sequence is 14 residues long. J was trimmed by 5 bases and V by 6 bases; bases with no gene match: 7. This chain's CDR3 is CASSYGQVDQPQHF. CDR3 DNA sequence: TGTGCCAGCAGTTATGGACAGGTAGATCAGCCCCAGCATTTT.

There are a few counts of this clone. In DNA form, the CDR3 reads TGTGCCAGCAGTGAAGCTACCGGGGTCCTACACGAGCAGTACTTC. It is translated as CASSEATGVLHEQYF. The chain employs TRBV2 and TRBJ2-7, with D possibly matching TRBD2 (5 bases). Trimming cost V 0 bases and J 5 bases, with 14 bases left between them. The germline V gene has CDR1 SNHLY and CDR2 FYNNEI. The CDR3 contains 15 residues.

This chain connects TRBV5-1 to TRBJ2-1; D is possibly TRBD2 (6 bases). V was trimmed by 3 bases and J by 5 bases, leaving 15 bases between them. CDR1 is SGHRS and CDR2 is YFSETQ in the germline V gene. This CDR3 spans 15 amino acids. The CDR3 sequence is CASSWGDGYDNEQFF. Written as DNA, the CDR3 is TGCGCCAGCAGCTGGGGGGACGGGTACGACAATGAGCAGTTCTTC.

This clone showed up just a few times. This rearrangement joins TRBV5-1 to TRBJ2-5; 9 positions match TRBD1. The CDR3 runs to 14 residues. Trimming cost V 2 bases and J 4 bases; bases outside gene matches: 3. CDR1 is SGHRS, CDR2 YFSETQ, per germline. The CDR3: CASSFGQGTETQYF. The CDR3 DNA follows: TGCGCCAGCAGCTTTGGACAGGGGACAGAGACCCAGTACTTC.

Only a few counts were recorded for this clone. The chain combines TRBV9 with TRBJ2-7, with 7 positions matching TRBD1. The V gene end was trimmed by 0 bases and the J gene end by 2 bases; junction bases not matched to a gene: 2. The CDR3 runs 14 residues. Germline V gene lookup returns CDR1 SGDLS and CDR2 YYNGEE. The CDR3 coding sequence is TGTGCCAGCAGCGTAGGGGACAGCCCCTACGAGCAGTACTTC. Translating it yields CASSVGDSPYEQYF.

This clone was seen a single time. This chain uses TRBV6-5 with TRBJ2-5, with a possible D match to TRBD1 (5 bases). This CDR3 has 12 amino acids. CDR1 and CDR2 from the germline V gene are MNHEY and SVGAGI. Trimming removed 8 bases from V and 1 base from J, with 8 bases in between. For the CDR3, the DNA is TGTGCCAGCGGGCAGGGCCAAGAGACCCAGTACTTC. This encodes CASGQGQETQYF.

The chain has TRBV28 and TRBJ1-1, with 8 nucleotides matching TRBD1. V trimming: 6 bases; J trimming: 1 base; junction bases outside the gene matches: 10. The CDR3 extends over 16 amino acids. Germline V gene sequence: CDR1 MDHEN, CDR2 SYDVKM. DNA for the CDR3: TGTGCCAGCAGCCGCATTGACAGGGGAACGAACACTGAAGCTTTCTTT. Protein sequence: CASSRIDRGTNTEAFF.

The chain carries TRBV5-5 and TRBJ2-7; 9 bases map to TRBD1. The CDR3 loop spans 16 amino acids. Per germline, CDR1 SGHKS and CDR2 YYEKEE (reference sequence). V shed 0 bases and J 2 bases; nucleotides not matched to a gene: 6. The CDR3 DNA sequence: TGTGCCAGCAGCTTGGTAGGGACAGGGATGCCCTACGAGCAGTACTTC. Amino acid sequence: CASSLVGTGMPYEQYF.

The V and J genes are TRBV9 and TRBJ1-1; no reliable D call. Germline loops: CDR1 SGDLS, CDR2 YYNGEE. This CDR3 spans 17 amino acids. Trimming pared 3 bases from V and 4 bases from J, leaving 22 bases between. The CDR3 coding sequence is TGTGCCAGCAGCGACTCCCCTGTCAGGCAGGAAGGCACTGAAGCTTTCTTT. It specifies CASSDSPVRQEGTEAFF.

This clone was seen only a few times. The rearrangement uses TRBV4-2 and TRBJ1-1, with D possibly being TRBD1 (5 bases). The V gene lost 5 bases and the J gene lost 1 base, with 8 bases spanning the gap. Germline lookup yields CDR1 LGHNA and CDR2 YNFKEQ. The CDR3 loop spans 13 amino acids. As DNA, the CDR3 is TGTGCCAGCAGCACCGGACAGAACACTGAAGCTTTCTTT. It codes for CASSTGQNTEAFF.

This chain links TRBV19 with TRBJ2-1; the match to TRBD2 covers 11 bases. Trimming at V came to 7 bases and at J to 4 bases, leaving 6 bases not matched to a gene. The CDR3 has 15 residues. The V gene's germline CDR1 is LNHDA and CDR2 SQIVND (reference sequence). This CDR3 is CASTPTSGAYNEQFF. The CDR3 bases are TGTGCCAGTACCCCGACTAGCGGGGCTTACAATGAGCAGTTCTTC. The full variable domain, in which reference TRBV19 and TRBJ2-1 provide the parts outside the CDR3, is DGGITQSPKYLFRKEGQNVTLSCEQNLNHDAMYWYRQDPGQGLRLIYYSQIVNDFQKGDIAEGYSVSREKKESFPLTVTSAQKNPTAFYLCASTPTSGAYNEQFFGPGTRLTVL.

The rearrangement uses TRBV7-9 and TRBJ2-7; the match to TRBD2 covers 9 bases. Losses at the gene ends were 2 bases for V and 0 bases for J; bases not matched to a gene: 8. The CDR3 length is 17 residues. Germline V lookup: CDR1 SEHNR, CDR2 FQNEAQ (reference sequence). CDR3 coding DNA: TGTGCCAGCAGCTTATCTGGTGGAGCGGGGGGCTCCTACGAGCAGTACTTC. Amino acid sequence: CASSLSGGAGGSYEQYF.

The chain has TRBV7-8 and TRBJ2-7, with TRBD2 matching 9 bases. The length of the CDR3 is 15 residues. Per germline, CDR1 SGHVS and CDR2 FQNEAQ. Trimming cost V 1 base and J 3 bases; bases outside gene matches: 4. The CDR3 here is CASSLEASGNYEQYF. The CDR3, as DNA: TGTGCCAGCAGCTTAGAGGCTAGCGGGAACTACGAGCAGTACTTC.

The rearrangement links TRBV20-1 to TRBJ2-7; TRBD1 aligns across 9 bases. V was clipped by 3 bases and J by 5 bases; unmatched bases: 8. This CDR3 is built from 14 residues. Looked up from germline, CDR1 is DFQATT and CDR2 is SNEGSKA (reference sequence). The CDR3 bases are TGCAGTGCTAGTTTCCGGACAGGGGTCGACGAGCAGTACTTC. Translating gives CSASFRTGVDEQYF.

This clone occurred once. The J gene is TRBJ2-3, the V gene TRBV6-2 or TRBV6-3; D gene unclear. This CDR3 has 13 amino acids. Looked up from germline, CDR1 is MNHEY and CDR2 is SVGEGT. Trimming cost V 2 bases and J 3 bases, with 6 bases left between them. Here the CDR3 reads CASSYHTTDTQYF. The CDR3 DNA is TGTGCCAGCAGTTACCATACAACAGATACGCAGTATTTT.

This clone was picked up a small number of times. This chain links TRBV7-9 with TRBJ1-1; TRBD1 might be the D (5 bases). The germline V and J ends were trimmed by 1 base and 1 base, with 10 bases remaining between them. The CDR3 covers 15 residues. Germline CDR1 SEHNR, CDR2 FQNEAQ (reference sequence). DNA of the CDR3: TGTGCCAGCAGCTTAGGCGGTAGGGGGAACACTGAAGCTTTCTTT. Its translation: CASSLGGRGNTEAFF.

In this sample, this clone turned up once. The J gene is TRBJ1-6, the V gene TRBV28; 9 bases are a match to TRBD1. The V segment lost 6 bases and the J segment 7 bases; nucleotides outside the gene matches: 7. Germline CDR1 and CDR2: MDHEN and SYDVKM. CDR3 size: 15 residues. The CDR3 sequence is CASRTGGVGNSPLHF. In DNA, the CDR3 is TGTGCCAGCAGAACAGGGGGCGTCGGGAATTCACCCCTCCACTTT.

The rearrangement uses TRBV3-1 (or the pseudogene TRBV3-2) and TRBJ2-7; 8 nucleotides match TRBD1. CDR1 is LGHDT, CDR2 YNNKEL, per germline (reference sequence). Trimming at V came to 4 bases and at J to 7 bases, leaving 12 bases not matched to a gene. The CDR3 is made up of 15 amino acids. CDR3: CASSPQGRGLGEQYF. DNA of the CDR3: TGTGCCAGCAGCCCCCAGGGCAGGGGGCTGGGTGAGCAGTACTTC.

This clone was counted only a few times. The chain links TRBV3-1 (or the pseudogene TRBV3-2) to TRBJ1-6, with 12 bases aligning to TRBD1. Germline trimming cut 5 bases from V and 11 bases from J; bases unmatched to any gene: 7. The CDR3 is 15 amino acids. In germline, CDR1 is LGHDT, CDR2 YNNKEL (reference sequence). The CDR3 region is CASSLPGTGGTPLHF. CDR3 nucleotides: TGTGCCAGCAGCTTACCCGGGACAGGGGGCACACCCCTCCACTTT.

The chain recombines TRBV4-3 with TRBJ2-7, with a weak D call TRBD1 (6 bases). This CDR3 is 15 amino acids long. The V gene's germline CDR1 is LGHNA and CDR2 YSLEER. With 3 bases removed from V and 5 bases from J, the gap between germline ends came to 17 bases. The CDR3 DNA reads as TGCGCCAGCAGCCAGCTACAGGGTAGGGGCGACGAGCAGTACTTC. Residues: CASSQLQGRGDEQYF.

The chain uses TRBV5-1 and TRBJ2-7; possibly TRBD2 for D (6 bases). CDR3 length: 15 residues. The germline V gene has CDR1 SGHRS and CDR2 YFSETQ. V lost 0 bases and J 6 bases, leaving 16 bases between the germline ends. CDR3 in amino acids: CASSLVGTWGGEQYF. The DNA for the CDR3 is TGCGCCAGCAGCTTGGTCGGGACCTGGGGAGGCGAGCAGTACTTC.

In the case of this clone: Other DNA sequences of this sample code for an identical CDR3. The chain links TRBV10-1 to TRBJ1-1, with D perhaps TRBD1 (6 bases). Germline CDR1 reads WNHNN; CDR2 reads SYGVQD (reference sequence). The CDR3 covers 13 residues. The V end was cut by 5 bases, the J end by 1 base, with 8 bases between. The CDR3 coding sequence is TGCGCCAGCAGTCTGACAGGGAACACTGAAGCTTTCTTT. It specifies CASSLTGNTEAFF.

This chain links TRBV4-1 with TRBJ1-4; 12 nucleotides align to TRBD1. The germline gives CDR1 MGHRA, CDR2 YSYEKL. The CDR3 length is 14 residues. J lost 7 bases, V lost 3 bases, and 0 bases had no gene match. CDR3 amino acids: CASSQGQGAEKLFF. CDR3 DNA sequence: TGCGCCAGCAGCCAGGGACAGGGGGCTGAAAAACTGTTTTTT.